This T cell receptor (beta chain) appears in the sequencing data of a study of monozygotic twins with inflammatory bowel disease. General study results and limits: Telling different T cell subtypes apart from each other was not possible. Patient-to-patient differences in immunosuppressive treatment may have added variability to the repertoires. The data gave no support to a single strong IBD-associated signal or clonotype.

To note about this clonotype: No antigen is known for it.

Each sample's cDNA came from eight separate reactions. From the 5' RACE reads, TCRdb lists one entry per CDR3 protein and no DNA. Here the sample table reports about 170,000 distinct CDR3 sequences. CDR1 MNHEY and CDR2 SMNVEV come from the germline V gene (reference sequence). The CDR3 sequence is 13 residues long. The sample comprised blood. The receptor comes from a human donor with ulcerative colitis or Crohn's disease, or a healthy co-twin of an affected twin (not recorded which). The chain employs TRBV27 and TRBJ1-1; TCRdb reports TRBD1, a call that lacks DNA to check it against. This CDR3 reads CASSFNRGTEAFF.